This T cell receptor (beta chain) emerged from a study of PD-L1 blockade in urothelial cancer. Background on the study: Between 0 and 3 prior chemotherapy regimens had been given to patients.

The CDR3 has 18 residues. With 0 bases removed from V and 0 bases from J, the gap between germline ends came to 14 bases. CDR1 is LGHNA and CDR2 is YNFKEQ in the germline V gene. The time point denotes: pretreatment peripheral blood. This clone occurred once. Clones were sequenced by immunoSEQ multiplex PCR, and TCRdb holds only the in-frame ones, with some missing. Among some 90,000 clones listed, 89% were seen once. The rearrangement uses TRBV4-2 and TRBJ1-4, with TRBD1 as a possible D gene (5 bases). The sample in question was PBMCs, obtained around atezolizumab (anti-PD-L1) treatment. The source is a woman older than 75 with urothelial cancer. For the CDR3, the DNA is TGTGCCAGCAGCCAAGATCTGTGGCTAGGGGCAACTAATGAAAAACTGTTTTTT. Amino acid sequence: CASSQDLWLGATNEKLFF.